Each of the 31 T cell receptor beta chains below was sequenced from the same sample in a study of early T cells in non-severe SARS-CoV-2 infection. TCRdb independently ran MiXCR on the 5' RACE reads; one entry per CDR3 protein. In the table there are about 110,000 distinct CDR3 sequences, over 8.5% of which are singletons. The source material was whole blood. The receptors come from an adult who was a healthcare worker with PCR-confirmed SARS-CoV-2 infection or an uninfected control (not recorded which).

This clonotype was counted a few times. The V gene is TRBV7-9, the J gene TRBJ2-5; 8 bases are shared with TRBD2. This CDR3 is built from 20 residues. The germline V gene has CDR1 SEHNR and CDR2 FQNEAQ (reference sequence). Trimming took 4 bases from V and 2 from J; bases not matched to a gene: 21. CDR3: CASSSSPPALAANLQETQYF. In DNA, the CDR3 is TGTGCCAGCAGCTCCTCCCCACCCGCACTAGCGGCCAATTTACAAGAGACCCAGTACTTC.

This clonotype occurred a few times. The chain employs TRBV12-3 or TRBV12-4 and TRBJ2-1; TRBD1 might be the D (5 bases). The CDR3 consists of 14 residues. V lost 1 base, J lost 10 bases, and 14 bases lay in between. In DNA, the CDR3 is TGTGCCAGCAGTTTAGGAGTCCGAAAGGGGGAGCAGTTCTTC. Translating gives CASSLGVRKGEQFF.

The J gene is TRBJ1-3, the V gene TRBV6-5, with TRBD1 matching over 10 bases. CDR1 and CDR2 (germline): MNHEY, SVGAGI. The CDR3 is 17 residues long. V lost 10 bases to trimming and J lost 1 base; unmatched junction nucleotides: 13. The CDR3 spells CATKPGTGVGSGNTIYF. The CDR3 DNA sequence: TGTGCCACCAAACCCGGGACAGGGGTAGGGTCTGGAAACACCATATATTTT.

This clonotype was observed many times. V gene TRBV5-4 combines with J gene TRBJ1-1; D not certain. The CDR3 is made up of 16 amino acids. Germline values: CDR1 SGHNT, CDR2 YYREEE (reference sequence). With 0 bases removed from V and 1 base from J, the gap between germline ends came to 13 bases. In DNA form, the CDR3 reads TGTGCCAGCAGCTTGGGGGCCGGGATGCAGAACACTGAAGCTTTCTTT. This translates into CASSLGAGMQNTEAFF.

In its sample, this clonotype was seen many times. The chain uses TRBV19 and TRBJ2-2; D unclear. CDR3 length equals 14 residues. Looked up from germline, CDR1 is LNHDA and CDR2 is SQIVND (reference sequence). V was cut by 1 base and J by 6 bases, with 9 bases left in between. The CDR3: CASSIGLSPGELFF. CDR3 bases: TGTGCCAGTAGTATAGGGCTGTCCCCCGGGGAGCTGTTTTTT. Together with reference TRBV19 and TRBJ2-2, the CDR3 gives the full variable domain: DGGITQSPKYLFRKEGQNVTLSCEQNLNHDAMYWYRQDPGQGLRLIYYSQIVNDFQKGDIAEGYSVSREKKESFPLTVTSAQKNPTAFYLCASSIGLSPGELFFGEGSRLTVL.

This clonotype occurred many times. As DNA, the CDR3 is TGTGCCAGCAGTCTTGGGGGGTATGAGCAGTTCTTC. This encodes CASSLGGYEQFF. The J gene is TRBJ2-1, the V gene TRBV2; tentative D call: TRBD2 (6 bases). This CDR3 comprises 12 residues. Looked up from germline, CDR1 is SNHLY and CDR2 is FYNNEI. Trimming removed 5 bases from V and 8 bases from J, with 10 bases in between.

This clonotype was seen more than once but under ten times. This chain links TRBV4-3 with TRBJ1-3; the match to TRBD1 covers 7 bases. CDR1 is LGHNA, CDR2 YSLEER, per germline. The CDR3 extends over 15 amino acids. J gave up 4 bases and V 3 bases, and 6 bases lay outside the gene matches. The CDR3 is CASSQETGKGNTIYF. In DNA form, the CDR3 reads TGCGCCAGCAGCCAGGAGACAGGGAAGGGAAACACCATATATTTT.

This clonotype showed up just a few times. The rearrangement joins TRBV5-6 to TRBJ1-6; the D gene is possibly TRBD1 (6 bases). The CDR3 is 14 residues long. Per the germline V gene, CDR1 is SGHDT and CDR2 is YYEEEE. Trimming cost V 2 bases and J 9 bases, with 12 bases left between them. CDR3 DNA: TGTGCCAGCAGCTTAACAGGGATAGGTTCACCCCTCCACTTT. It encodes CASSLTGIGSPLHF.

This clonotype has only a few counts. As DNA, the CDR3 is TGCGCCAGCAGCCCTTCGGGAACAGTTAATGAAAAACTGTTTTTT. The encoded protein is CASSPSGTVNEKLFF. This rearrangement joins TRBV4-1 to TRBJ1-4; D remains ambiguous. There are 15 residues in the CDR3. Trimming pared 4 bases from V and 4 bases from J, leaving 13 bases between. Germline lookup yields CDR1 MGHRA and CDR2 YSYEKL.

This chain links TRBV7-9 with TRBJ1-6, with D possibly being TRBD1 (6 bases). V was trimmed by 4 bases and J by 9 bases, leaving 13 bases between them. This CDR3 has 14 residues. CDR1 SEHNR and CDR2 FQNEAQ come from the germline V gene (reference sequence). The CDR3 reads CASSSSGVGSPLHF. The CDR3 DNA is TGTGCCAGCAGCTCCTCAGGGGTAGGTTCACCCCTCCACTTT. The full variable domain, in which reference TRBV7-9 and TRBJ1-6 provide the parts outside the CDR3, is DTGVSQNPRHKITKRGQNVTFRCDPISEHNRLYWYRQTLGQGPEFLTYFQNEAQLEKSRLLSDRFSAERPKGSFSTLEIQRTEQGDSAMYLCASSSSGVGSPLHFGNGTRLTVT.

This clonotype was observed a handful of times. V is TRBV10-3 and J is TRBJ2-7; TRBD1 agrees at 9 bases. Germline V gives CDR1 ENHRY, CDR2 SYGVKD. Losses at the gene ends were 6 bases for V and 3 bases for J; bases not matched to a gene: 6. The CDR3 contains 14 residues. Here the CDR3 DNA reads TGTGCCATCAGGGGACAGGGCCCTTACTACGAGCAGTACTTC. Translation: CAIRGQGPYYEQYF.

This clonotype was observed many times. The chain joins TRBV5-1 to TRBJ2-5; D is undetermined. Trimming pared 6 bases from V and 1 base from J, leaving 10 bases between. Germline-derived CDR1 and CDR2 are SGHRS and YFSETQ. The CDR3 runs to 13 residues. In DNA, the CDR3 is TGCGCCAGCAATGTAAACCTCCAAGAGACCCAGTACTTC. Protein product: CASNVNLQETQYF. Full variable domain (remainder filled in from reference TRBV5-1 and TRBJ2-5): KAGVTQTPRYLIKTRGQQVTLSCSPISGHRSVSWYQQTPGQGLQFLFEYFSETQRNKGNFPGRFSGRQFSNSRSEMNVSTLELGDSALYLCASNVNLQETQYFGPGTRLLVL.

In this sample, this clonotype turned up a few times. The chain joins TRBV12-3 or TRBV12-4 to TRBJ2-3, with D perhaps TRBD2 (6 bases). The V and J ends lost 8 bases and 1 base respectively, with 16 bases between them. The CDR3 has 15 residues. The CDR3 spells CASVLGSSGTDTQYF. CDR3 DNA: TGTGCCAGCGTCCTGGGGTCTAGCGGCACAGATACGCAGTATTTT.

This clonotype was counted a few times. The CDR3 loop reads CASSSWGVGANVLTF. The DNA of the CDR3 is TGTGCCAGCAGTTCCTGGGGGGTTGGGGCCAACGTCCTGACTTTC. The chain couples TRBV2 to TRBJ2-6; TRBD2 might be the D (6 bases). This CDR3 is 15 amino acids long. Germline lookup yields CDR1 SNHLY and CDR2 FYNNEI. V lost 5 bases, J lost 3 bases, and 11 bases lay in between.

In nucleotides, the CDR3 is TGTGCCAGCAGTTACTGGAACAGGGGGTCTGGGGCCAACGTCCTGACTTTC. Translating gives CASSYWNRGSGANVLTF. The rearrangement links TRBV6-6 to TRBJ2-6, with 8 bases lining up with TRBD1. The CDR3 spans 17 residues. After removal of 1 base from V and 1 base from J, the junction contained 3 bases not matched to a gene. From germline, CDR1 is MNHNY and CDR2 SVGAGI (reference sequence).

This clonotype was counted ten times or more. The CDR3 loop is CASSLSGTNPNEQFF. CDR3 sequence (DNA): TGTGCCAGCAGCTTAAGCGGGACTAACCCCAATGAGCAGTTCTTC. V usage is TRBV11-2 and J usage is TRBJ2-1; 7 bases are shared with TRBD2. The CDR3 is made up of 15 amino acids. Germline-derived CDR1 and CDR2 are SGHAT and FQNNGV. V was pared by 2 bases and J by 6 bases, with 7 bases of the junction left unmatched.

This clonotype was found many times. The chain couples TRBV27 to TRBJ1-5; the match to TRBD1 covers 7 bases. This CDR3 comprises 17 residues. J was trimmed by 7 bases and V by 0 bases; bases with no gene match: 12. CDR1 is MNHEY and CDR2 is SMNVEV in the germline V gene (reference sequence). CDR3 protein: CASSLSNDRVPGQPQHF. The CDR3 DNA is TGTGCCAGCAGTTTATCCAACGACAGGGTACCTGGGCAGCCCCAGCATTTT.

This clonotype was observed at least ten times. This chain uses TRBV7-9 with TRBJ1-1, with D perhaps TRBD1 (5 bases). V was clipped by 0 bases and J by 8 bases, with 13 bases between them. This CDR3 is 14 amino acids long. CDR1 is SEHNR and CDR2 is FQNEAQ in the germline V gene (reference sequence). The CDR3, as DNA: TGTGCCAGCAGCTTAGCTCCTGGGACCGGAGAAGCTTTCTTT. Encoded protein: CASSLAPGTGEAFF.

This clonotype was detected ten times or more. The chain carries TRBV12-3 or TRBV12-4 and TRBJ1-5; no reliable D call. The CDR3 sequence is 14 residues long. The V end lost 0 bases, the J end lost 7 bases, and 10 bases lay between the germline ends. CDR3 sequence reads: CASSLAYSRQPQHF. The CDR3 DNA reads as TGTGCCAGCAGTTTAGCGTACAGTCGGCAGCCCCAGCATTTT.

This chain uses TRBV24-1 with TRBJ2-3; 9 bases map to TRBD1. CDR3 size: 16 residues. CDR1 and CDR2 from the germline V gene are KGHDR and SFDVKD. V shed 7 bases, J shed 2 bases, and the junction held 9 bases outside the gene matches. In DNA form, the CDR3 reads TGTGCCACCAGCAAGGGGGACAGGGTCACCACAGATACGCAGTATTTT. Translating gives CATSKGDRVTTDTQYF.

This clonotype was recorded a few times. The chain has TRBV12-3 or TRBV12-4 and TRBJ1-4; D is possibly TRBD1 (6 bases). This CDR3 has 17 residues. Trimming took off 0 bases at V and 5 bases at J, with 16 bases between the two ends. CDR3 nucleotides: TGTGCCAGCAGTTTAGCTCCCAACAGGGCTCGAAATGAAAAACTGTTTTTT. Translating it yields CASSLAPNRARNEKLFF.

This clonotype was found a few times. V gene TRBV6-2 or TRBV6-3 combines with J gene TRBJ1-1; 7 nucleotides match TRBD1. Germline V CDR1 and CDR2: MNHEY, SVGEGT. J gave up 5 bases and V 6 bases, and 9 bases lay outside the gene matches. The CDR3 totals 14 residues. The CDR3 is CASSRLTGVTEAFF. CDR3 bases: TGTGCCAGCAGCCGCTTAACAGGGGTAACTGAAGCTTTCTTT.

The rearrangement joins TRBV5-1 to TRBJ1-4, with D possibly matching TRBD1 (5 bases). V was clipped by 0 bases and J by 8 bases, with 11 bases between them. In germline, CDR1 is SGHRS, CDR2 YFSETQ. The CDR3 loop spans 14 amino acids. The CDR3: CASSLGRGEEKLFF. CDR3 bases: TGCGCCAGCAGCTTGGGTCGGGGGGAAGAAAAACTGTTTTTT. The variable domain in full, with the rest retrieved from reference TRBV5-1 and TRBJ1-4, is KAGVTQTPRYLIKTRGQQVTLSCSPISGHRSVSWYQQTPGQGLQFLFEYFSETQRNKGNFPGRFSGRQFSNSRSEMNVSTLELGDSALYLCASSLGRGEEKLFFGSGTQLSVL.

This clonotype came up many times. The chain combines TRBV6-2 or TRBV6-3 with TRBJ2-2; D is uncertain. The CDR3 contains 13 residues. Germline CDR1 reads MNHEY; CDR2 reads SVGEGT. Trimming left V 0 bases short and J 6 bases short, with 5 bases between. The CDR3 loop reads CASSYSIAGELFF. The CDR3 bases are TGTGCCAGCAGTTACTCTATAGCCGGGGAGCTGTTTTTT.

The CDR3 bases are TGCAGTGCTAGAGAAGGCGTTTCGGGCGCAGATACGCAGTATTTT. This encodes CSAREGVSGADTQYF. The chain has TRBV20-1 and TRBJ2-3; D ambiguous. V was clipped by 0 bases and J by 4 bases, with 14 bases between them. Germline CDR1 and CDR2: DFQATT and SNEGSKA (reference sequence). CDR3 length: 15 residues.

V usage is TRBV12-3 or TRBV12-4 and J usage is TRBJ2-2; TRBD2 matches at 8 bases. The CDR3 sequence is 17 residues long. J gave up 7 bases and V 5 bases, and 15 bases lay outside the gene matches. CDR3 protein: CASSPRRGGRNGGELFF. The DNA of the CDR3 is TGTGCCAGCAGTCCCCGACGTGGCGGGAGGAATGGCGGGGAGCTGTTTTTT.

This clonotype was counted many times. The V and J genes are TRBV20-1 and TRBJ2-5, with D perhaps TRBD1 (5 bases). The CDR3 totals 12 residues. V lost 3 bases and J lost 5, with 10 bases in between. Germline lookup yields CDR1 DFQATT and CDR2 SNEGSKA (reference sequence). This chain's CDR3 is CSARARAETQYF. Here the CDR3 DNA reads TGCAGTGCTAGGGCCAGGGCCGAGACCCAGTACTTC.

The chain uses TRBV6-2 or TRBV6-3 and TRBJ2-5; tentative D call: TRBD1 (6 bases). The CDR3 consists of 14 residues. Trimming shortened V by 5 bases and J by 3 bases, and 13 bases separated the two germline ends. Germline CDR1 is MNHEY and CDR2 is SVGEGT. The chain's CDR3 is CASSRRGFEETQYF. The CDR3 nucleotides are TGTGCCAGCAGTCGCAGGGGTTTCGAAGAGACCCAGTACTTC.

This clonotype occurred many times. The chain recombines TRBV12-3 or TRBV12-4 with TRBJ1-4, with TRBD1 matching over 10 bases. The length of the CDR3 is 16 residues. The V gene end was trimmed by 3 bases and the J gene end by 8 bases; junction bases not matched to a gene: 9. CDR3 DNA sequence: TGTGCCAGCAGTTTTTTTGGGGGACAGGGGCGAGAAAAACTGTTTTTT. It codes for CASSFFGGQGREKLFF.

This clonotype was counted many times. CDR3 sequence reads: CSAAPHPEAFF. The CDR3 region has the DNA TGCAGTGCTGCACCTCATCCTGAAGCTTTCTTT. The gene calls are TRBV20-1 and TRBJ1-1; D ambiguous. Trimming shortened V by 5 bases and J by 6 bases, and 10 bases separated the two germline ends. Germline V lookup: CDR1 DFQATT, CDR2 SNEGSKA (reference sequence). There are 11 residues in the CDR3.

This clonotype has a handful of counts. The V and J genes are TRBV6-5 and TRBJ2-7, with 11 bases identical to TRBD2. Trimming at V came to 4 bases and at J to 4 bases, leaving 9 bases not matched to a gene. The CDR3 is 16 residues long. Germline CDR1 reads MNHEY; CDR2 reads SVGAGI. CDR3 coding DNA: TGTGCCAGCAGTTCGGCAATAGCGGGAGGGAGGTACGAGCAGTACTTC. Translation gives CASSSAIAGGRYEQYF.